Below, 17 T cell receptor beta chains from the same sample are listed, as sequenced in a study of regulatory T cells in long-lasting Graves disease (dated by TCRdb to the early 2020s). Taken with the paper, the label for time point translates to: persistent/refractory GD, antithyroid drugs over 5 years with positive TRAb. RNA was extracted from PBMCs in TRIzol for both TCR sequencing and RNA sequencing. Library prep was done by multiplex PCR. The instrument given in TCRdb is Illumina HiSeq 4000. TCR beta libraries were built with iRepertoire HTBI primers and Arm-PCR amplification of CDR3 regions. TCRdb reanalyzed the raw reads on its own, using fastp at Q25 for trimming and MiXCR for clone calling, and kept in-frame beta chains. Each entry is one CDR3 protein sequence, shown with its most common DNA and genes. Across this sample there are around 510,000 distinct CDR3 sequences, with less than 25% seen only once. The ten top clones hold approximately 7.8% of the sample.

This sample comprised peripheral blood mononuclear cells (PBMCs), obtained when the disease was refractory, from a patient treated with antithyroid drugs. These receptors were taken from a female donor with Graves disease.

V and J are TRBV5-1 and TRBJ1-3; D is unresolved. Trimming took 0 bases from V and 2 from J, leaving 9 bases between them. This CDR3 spans 15 amino acids. CDR1 and CDR2 from the germline V gene are SGHRS and YFSETQ. The CDR3 here is CASSLEVSTGNTIYF. The CDR3 DNA reads as TGCGCCAGCAGCTTGGAGGTGTCGACTGGAAACACCATATATTTT.

Regarding this clonotype: A read error may explain this, as a much larger clone is one base away. The chain employs TRBV10-3 and TRBJ1-5, with TRBD1 matching 8 bases. Germline CDR1 and CDR2: ENHRY and SYGVKD. The CDR3 is 14 residues long. The CDR3 coding sequence is TGTGCCGTCAGCGACAGGGGTAGCAATCAGCCCCAGCATTTT. Its translation is CAVSDRGSNQPQHF.

This clonotype has a count of ten or more. This CDR3 is CASLRRRGPVTEAFF. The CDR3 DNA reads TGTGCCAGCCTCAGGCGGAGGGGGCCAGTCACTGAAGCTTTCTTT. The rearrangement uses TRBV28 and TRBJ1-1; 7 bases line up with TRBD1. Germline V lookup: CDR1 MDHEN, CDR2 SYDVKM. The CDR3 is made up of 15 amino acids. Germline trimming cut 8 bases from V and 4 bases from J; bases unmatched to any gene: 13.

This clonotype has at least ten counts. This rearrangement joins TRBV27 to TRBJ2-7; D uncertain. Trimming left V 0 bases short and J 5 bases short, with 14 bases between. This CDR3 is 15 amino acids long. Germline V gene lookup returns CDR1 MNHEY and CDR2 SMNVEV (reference sequence). This CDR3 is CASSLSVGRIHEQYF. Written as DNA, the CDR3 is TGTGCCAGCAGTTTATCGGTCGGCAGGATCCACGAGCAGTACTTC.

The chain has TRBV11-2 and TRBJ2-3; no reliable D call. There are 12 residues in the CDR3. Per the germline V gene, CDR1 is SGHAT and CDR2 is FQNNGV. V was pared by 5 bases and J by 6 bases, with 9 bases between. The CDR3 DNA follows: TGTGCCAGCAGCCCTCCATATGATACGCAGTATTTT. This gives the protein CASSPPYDTQYF.

This clonotype was observed many times. As DNA, the CDR3 is TGTGCCACCAGCCCTACCCACTCGACAGGGTGGGGAGGCTACACCTTC. This codes for CATSPTHSTGWGGYTF. The chain combines TRBV15 with TRBJ1-2, with 7 bases fitting TRBD1. Trimming removed 5 bases from V and 8 bases from J; junction bases left unmatched: 17. CDR3 size: 16 residues. CDR1 is LNHNV and CDR2 is YYDKDF in the germline V gene (reference sequence).

This clonotype was found a few times. The J gene is TRBJ1-5, the V gene TRBV19; the D gene is possibly TRBD1 (6 bases). Trimming removed 1 base at V and 5 bases at J, with 9 bases between. CDR3 length equals 14 residues. Per germline, CDR1 LNHDA and CDR2 SQIVND (reference sequence). The CDR3 bases are TGTGCCAGTAGTATAGTCGGGGGCCATCAGCCCCAGCATTTT. It yields the protein CASSIVGGHQPQHF.

The chain uses TRBV29-1 and TRBJ2-2, with D unresolved. This CDR3 contains 15 residues. From germline, CDR1 is SQVTM and CDR2 ANQGSEA. Trimming removed 5 bases from V and 0 bases from J, with 13 bases in between. CDR3: CSVLDSFANTGELFF. The CDR3 DNA is TGCAGCGTTCTAGACTCGTTCGCGAACACCGGGGAGCTGTTTTTT.

In its sample, this clonotype was seen a few times. The chain combines TRBV14 with TRBJ2-5; D unresolved. Germline lookup yields CDR1 SGHDN and CDR2 FVKESK. Trimming removed 0 bases at V and 3 bases at J, with 5 bases between. The CDR3 is 13 amino acids. The CDR3 loop is CASSQEPKETQYF. The CDR3 coding sequence is TGTGCCAGCAGCCAAGAACCGAAAGAGACCCAGTACTTC.

This clonotype was counted a single time. The junction departs from germline at one end; a sequencing error may be responsible. The chain joins TRBV7-9 to TRBJ1-2; tentatively, D is TRBD1 (6 bases). CDR1 and CDR2 (germline): SEHNR, FQNEAQ (reference sequence). The CDR3 covers 13 residues. This CDR3 reads CASSLGGGYGHTF. Here the CDR3 DNA reads TGTGCCAGCAGCTTGGGGGGCGGCTATGGCCACACCTTC.

This clonotype was observed at least ten times. The J gene is TRBJ1-2, the V gene TRBV6-5, with D possibly matching TRBD1 (6 bases). Trimming pared 4 bases from V and 7 bases from J, leaving 13 bases between. The CDR3 consists of 13 residues. In germline, CDR1 is MNHEY, CDR2 SVGAGI. CDR3 sequence: CASSWDTRGGYTF. The CDR3 coding sequence is TGTGCCAGCAGTTGGGACACCCGTGGTGGCTACACCTTC.

The table lists this clonotype with many counts. The chain joins TRBV7-2 to TRBJ2-7; TRBD1 matches at 7 bases. There are 14 residues in the CDR3. The junction had 10 bases not matched to a gene; V was cut back by 7 bases and J by 4 bases. Per germline, CDR1 SGHTA and CDR2 FQGNSA. The CDR3 spells CASNLGQLNYEQYF. DNA of the CDR3: TGTGCCAGCAACCTGGGACAGCTAAATTACGAGCAGTACTTC.

The table lists this clonotype with many counts. The chain recombines TRBV24-1 with TRBJ1-1, with a tentative D call TRBD1 (6 bases). CDR3 length: 13 amino acids. V was pared by 9 bases and J by 5 bases, with 15 bases between. From germline, CDR1 is KGHDR and CDR2 SFDVKD. The CDR3 region has the DNA TGTGCCACCGCCTCGGGGGGCGAGACTGAAGCTTTCTTT. Amino acids: CATASGGETEAFF.

This clonotype has a handful of counts. The gene calls are TRBV10-3 and TRBJ1-3; D might be TRBD1 (5 bases). V lost 4 bases and J 0 bases, leaving 13 bases between the germline ends. The CDR3 length is 16 residues. Germline CDR1 ENHRY, CDR2 SYGVKD. CDR3 bases: TGTGCCATCAGTGGCATGGGGGGACGCTCTGGAAACACCATATATTTT. It is translated as CAISGMGGRSGNTIYF.

The rearrangement joins TRBV2 to TRBJ2-3; D is unclear. The V and J ends lost 10 bases and 0 bases respectively, with 20 bases between them. This CDR3 is 16 amino acids long. Germline-derived CDR1 and CDR2 are SNHLY and FYNNEI. The CDR3 nucleotides read TGTGCCATCCACTCCCGAGCCAGAGGTAGCACAGATACGCAGTATTTT. It codes for CAIHSRARGSTDTQYF. Together with reference TRBV2 and TRBJ2-3, the CDR3 gives the full variable domain: EPEVTQTPSHQVTQMGQEVILRCVPISNHLYFYWYRQILGQKVEFLVSFYNNEISEKSEIFDDQFSVERPDGSNFTLKIRSTKLEDSAMYFCAIHSRARGSTDTQYFGPGTRLTVL.

Notes on this clonotype: This may arise from a read error, as a much more abundant clone is one base away. The missing conserved phenylalanine or tryptophan at the end of this CDR3 makes a read error likely. The V and J genes are TRBV27 and TRBJ2-5; D is undetermined. CDR3 length equals 12 residues. The germline V gene encodes CDR1 MNHEY and CDR2 SMNVEV (reference sequence). Trimming pared 6 bases from V and 2 bases from J, leaving 7 bases between. The CDR3 coding sequence is TGTGCCAGCAGGAAGGGTCAAGAGACCCAGTACCTC. It translates to CASRKGQETQYL.

This rearrangement joins TRBV20-1 to TRBJ2-7, with 7 bases lining up with TRBD1. The CDR3 length is 15 residues. The germline gives CDR1 DFQATT, CDR2 SNEGSKA (reference sequence). J was trimmed by 2 bases and V by 0 bases; bases with no gene match: 7. As DNA, the CDR3 is TGCAGTGCTAGAGATCTGAGACAGGGTACCTACGAGCAGTACTTC. As protein: CSARDLRQGTYEQYF.